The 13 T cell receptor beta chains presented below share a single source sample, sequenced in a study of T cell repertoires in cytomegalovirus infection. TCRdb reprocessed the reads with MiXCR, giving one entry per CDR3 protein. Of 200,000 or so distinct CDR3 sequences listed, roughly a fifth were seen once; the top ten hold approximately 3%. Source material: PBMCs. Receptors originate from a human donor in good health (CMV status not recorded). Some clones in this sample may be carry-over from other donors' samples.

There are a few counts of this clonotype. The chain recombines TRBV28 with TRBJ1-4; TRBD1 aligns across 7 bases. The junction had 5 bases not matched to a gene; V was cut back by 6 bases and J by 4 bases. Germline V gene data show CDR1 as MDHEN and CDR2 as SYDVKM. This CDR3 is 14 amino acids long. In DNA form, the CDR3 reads TGTGCCAGCAGAGAGACAGGGAGTAATGAAAAACTGTTTTTT. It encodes CASRETGSNEKLFF.

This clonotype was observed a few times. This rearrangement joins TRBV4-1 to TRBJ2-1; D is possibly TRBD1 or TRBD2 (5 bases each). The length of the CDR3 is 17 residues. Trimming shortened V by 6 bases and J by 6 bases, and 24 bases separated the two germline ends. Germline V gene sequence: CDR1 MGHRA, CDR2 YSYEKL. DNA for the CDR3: TGCGCCAGCAGTCGACCCCCCCAGGGCGAGGGCCGCAATGAGCAGTTCTTC. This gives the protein CASSRPPQGEGRNEQFF.

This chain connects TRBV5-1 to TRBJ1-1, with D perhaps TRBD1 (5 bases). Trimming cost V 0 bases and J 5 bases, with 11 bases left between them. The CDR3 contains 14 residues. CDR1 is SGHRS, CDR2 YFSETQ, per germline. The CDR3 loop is CASSLATGITEAFF. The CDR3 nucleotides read TGCGCCAGCAGCTTGGCCACAGGCATAACTGAAGCTTTCTTT.

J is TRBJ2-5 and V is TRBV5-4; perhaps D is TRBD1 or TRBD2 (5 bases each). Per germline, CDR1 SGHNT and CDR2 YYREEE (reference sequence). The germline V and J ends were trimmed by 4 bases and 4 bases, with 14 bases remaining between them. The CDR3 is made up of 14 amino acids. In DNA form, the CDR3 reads TGTGCCAGCAGCCGGGGACCACAGATAGAGACCCAGTACTTC. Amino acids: CASSRGPQIETQYF.

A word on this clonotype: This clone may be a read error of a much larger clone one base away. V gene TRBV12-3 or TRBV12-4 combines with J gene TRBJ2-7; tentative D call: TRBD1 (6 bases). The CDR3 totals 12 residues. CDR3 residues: CTSSFAGDEQYF. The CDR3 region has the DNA TGTACCAGCAGTTTTGCAGGGGACGAGCAGTACTTC.

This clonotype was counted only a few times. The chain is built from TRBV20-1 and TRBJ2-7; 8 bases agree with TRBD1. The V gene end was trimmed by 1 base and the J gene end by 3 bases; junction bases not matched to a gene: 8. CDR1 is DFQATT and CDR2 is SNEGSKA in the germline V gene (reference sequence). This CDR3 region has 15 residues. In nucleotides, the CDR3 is TGCAGTGCTAGAGCCACGACAGGGGTACTCTACGAGCAGTACTTC. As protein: CSARATTGVLYEQYF.

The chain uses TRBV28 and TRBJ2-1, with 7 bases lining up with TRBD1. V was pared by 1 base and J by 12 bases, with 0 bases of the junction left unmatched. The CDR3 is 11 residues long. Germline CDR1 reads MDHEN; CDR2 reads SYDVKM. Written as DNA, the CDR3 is TGTGCCAGCAGTTTATCAGGGGGGCAGTTCTTC. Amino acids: CASSLSGGQFF.

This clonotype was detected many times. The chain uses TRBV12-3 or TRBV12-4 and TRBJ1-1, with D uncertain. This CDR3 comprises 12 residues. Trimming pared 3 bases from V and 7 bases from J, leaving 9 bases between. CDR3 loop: CASSFGQLEAFF. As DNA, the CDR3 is TGTGCCAGCAGTTTTGGGCAGCTTGAAGCTTTCTTT.

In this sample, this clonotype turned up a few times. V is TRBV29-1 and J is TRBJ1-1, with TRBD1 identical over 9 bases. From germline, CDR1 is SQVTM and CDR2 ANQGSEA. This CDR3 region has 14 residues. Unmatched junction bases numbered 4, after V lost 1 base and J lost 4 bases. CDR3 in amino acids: CSVEGKQGATEAFF. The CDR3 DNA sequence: TGCAGCGTTGAAGGTAAACAGGGGGCCACTGAAGCTTTCTTT.

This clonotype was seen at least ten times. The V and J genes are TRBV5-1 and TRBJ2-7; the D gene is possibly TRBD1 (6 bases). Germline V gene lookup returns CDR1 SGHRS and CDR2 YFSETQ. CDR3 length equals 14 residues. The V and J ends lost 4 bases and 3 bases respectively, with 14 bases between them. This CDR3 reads CASSPLQGNYEQYF. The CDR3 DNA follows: TGCGCCAGCAGCCCCTTACAGGGTAACTACGAGCAGTACTTC. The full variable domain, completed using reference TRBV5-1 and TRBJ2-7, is KAGVTQTPRYLIKTRGQQVTLSCSPISGHRSVSWYQQTPGQGLQFLFEYFSETQRNKGNFPGRFSGRQFSNSRSEMNVSTLELGDSALYLCASSPLQGNYEQYFGPGTRLTVT.

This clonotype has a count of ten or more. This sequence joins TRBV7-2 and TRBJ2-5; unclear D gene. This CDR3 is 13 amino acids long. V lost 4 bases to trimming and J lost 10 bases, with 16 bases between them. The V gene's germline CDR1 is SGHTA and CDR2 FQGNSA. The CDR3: CASSSTLMGVQYF. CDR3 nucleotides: TGTGCCAGCAGCTCCACATTGATGGGTGTCCAGTACTTC.

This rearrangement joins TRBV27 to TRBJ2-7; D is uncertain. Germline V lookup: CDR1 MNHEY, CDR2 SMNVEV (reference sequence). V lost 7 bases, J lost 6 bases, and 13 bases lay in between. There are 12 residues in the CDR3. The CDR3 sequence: CASTLRCAEQYF. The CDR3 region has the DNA TGTGCCAGCACCCTTAGGTGTGCCGAGCAGTACTTC.

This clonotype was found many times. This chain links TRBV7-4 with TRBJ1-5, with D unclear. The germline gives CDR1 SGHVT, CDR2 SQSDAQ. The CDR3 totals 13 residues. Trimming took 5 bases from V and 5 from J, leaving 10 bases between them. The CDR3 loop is CASSPYGDQPQHF. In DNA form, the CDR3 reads TGTGCCAGCAGCCCCTATGGCGATCAGCCCCAGCATTTT.